Given below is one TCR beta chain in context. The record originates from a study of blood T cells in healthy people across ages. The second PCR ran 7 to 11 cycles with a sample-barcoded 5' primer and J-beta primers. Every sample gave at least 2.5 million paired-end reads containing CDR3. MiXCR, applied by TCRdb to the 5' RACE reads, yields one record per CDR3 protein. This table has 800,000 to 950,000 distinct CDR3 sequences, approximately 32% appearing once. These data were also filed under a second study, of T cells of mothers and their children. As that report states: The study found slightly higher but non-significant overlap in related versus unrelated mother-child pairs.

Sequenced: blood. This sequence was found in a woman between 40 and 55 years old in good health.

The CDR3 bases are TGCGCCAGCAGCCAAGAAGGGCAGTACATGAACACTGAAGCTTTCTTT. This sequence encodes CASSQEGQYMNTEAFF. The V gene is TRBV4-1, the J gene TRBJ1-1; D is uncertain. This CDR3 is 16 amino acids long. Trimming shortened V by 0 bases and J by 0 bases, and 11 bases separated the two germline ends. CDR1 is MGHRA and CDR2 is YSYEKL in the germline V gene.